The clone carrying this T cell receptor (beta chain) was recorded once. What it binds is unknown. CDR1 SGHRS and CDR2 YFSETQ come from the germline V gene. This CDR3 is built from 17 residues. Losses at the gene ends were 4 bases for V and 8 bases for J; bases not matched to a gene: 12. These data originate in a study of cytomegalovirus exposure and HLA in healthy donors. Findings of the study overall: Cytomegalovirus-associated status was assigned to 150 or so TCR beta chains.

The repertoire was sequenced with immunoSEQ multiplex PCR; TCRdb's copy has only in-frame clones and lacks some. The sample has hundreds of thousands of clones, about nine tenths seen once. The origin of this receptor is a woman younger than 30 in good health and CMV-seropositive. Sequenced sample: PBMCs. The gene calls are TRBV5-1 and TRBJ2-1; 13 bases agree with TRBD2. The CDR3 sequence is CASSRTFTSGRADEQFF. The CDR3 region has the DNA TGCGCCAGCAGCAGAACATTTACTAGCGGGAGGGCCGATGAGCAGTTCTTC.